A selection of T cell receptor beta chains follows, all from one sample in a study of T cell clonotyping in hematopoietic cell transplantation. Data came from immunoSEQ multiplex PCR; TCRdb stores just in-frame clones and leaves some out. The table has about 69,000 clones, 90% to 96% seen once. Sequencing was performed on peripheral blood mononuclear cells, taken before stem cell transplant. All receptors come from a woman in her fifties or sixties with acute myeloid leukemia. Some clones in this sample may be carry-over from other donors' samples. Each CDR3 is given without its conserved first and last residue. Fields, in order: J gene, V gene, CDR3 protein.

j_call: TRBJ2-3
v_call: TRBV7-9
cdr3_aa: ASSFGLTDTQY

j_call: TRBJ1-2
v_call: TRBV19
cdr3_aa: AVKPGQVGGYT

j_call: TRBJ2-7
v_call: TRBV7-6
cdr3_aa: ASSLAERGEQY

j_call: TRBJ1-1
v_call: TRBV9
cdr3_aa: ASSVAEVGAEAF

j_call: TRBJ1-2
v_call: TRBV10-1
cdr3_aa: ASSSGTDYGYT

j_call: TRBJ2-7
v_call: TRBV7-9
cdr3_aa: ASSQPGDPYEQY

j_call: TRBJ1-4
v_call: TRBV28
cdr3_aa: ASSLQAATNEKLF

j_call: TRBJ1-2
v_call: TRBV5-1
cdr3_aa: ASSPEAQAQGYT

j_call: TRBJ1-5
v_call: TRBV7-8
cdr3_aa: ASSTPPRFQPQH

j_call: TRBJ1-1
v_call: TRBV5-1
cdr3_aa: ASSLGDRNTEAF

j_call: TRBJ1-5
v_call: TRBV5-1
cdr3_aa: ASNGQGVREGQPQH

j_call: TRBJ1-2
v_call: TRBV30
cdr3_aa: AAAWTPGGDGYT

j_call: TRBJ2-1
v_call: TRBV5-1
cdr3_aa: ASSLGGAVLSSYNEQF

j_call: TRBJ2-7
v_call: TRBV4-1
cdr3_aa: ASSHDSSYEQY

j_call: TRBJ2-3
v_call: TRBV28
cdr3_aa: ASNLPAITDTQY

j_call: TRBJ2-2
v_call: TRBV29-1
cdr3_aa: SVELVVRQGTGELF

j_call: TRBJ1-5
v_call: TRBV6-1
cdr3_aa: ASSEGGTANQPQH

j_call: TRBJ2-3
v_call: TRBV6-1
cdr3_aa: ASKKGAITDTQY

j_call: TRBJ2-1
v_call: TRBV6-6
cdr3_aa: ASSYGTGDSGQF

j_call: TRBJ2-2
v_call: TRBV6-1
cdr3_aa: ASSEYVWELF